The 25 T cell receptor beta chains given below trace back to one sample, sequenced in a study of shared clonotypes between healthy human individuals. Measured with immunoSEQ multiplex PCR; TCRdb has only the in-frame clones, and not every one. The table shows some 1.4 million clones, with roughly 96% occurring only once. Specimen: naive CD4+ T cells sorted from blood. Subset here: CD45RA+ positively selected. The receptors derive from a man aged 25-45 years in good health.

The chain is built from TRBV28 and TRBJ2-1, with 9 bases lining up with TRBD2. The CDR3 runs to 14 residues. The V and J ends lost 6 bases and 4 bases, in that order; junction bases with no gene match: 4. Germline V lookup: CDR1 MDHEN, CDR2 SYDVKM. As DNA, the CDR3 is TGTGCCAGCAGACGACTAGCGGAATACAATGAGCAGTTCTTC. The encoded protein is CASRRLAEYNEQFF.

In the case of this clone: Other DNA sequences within the sample encode an identical CDR3. The chain joins TRBV5-1 to TRBJ2-1, with 10 bases lining up with TRBD2. CDR1 and CDR2 (germline): SGHRS, YFSETQ. CDR3 length: 14 amino acids. Trimming removed 1 base from V and 7 bases from J; junction bases left unmatched: 2. CDR3 residues: CASSLTSGINEQFF. For the CDR3, the DNA is TGCGCCAGCAGCTTGACTAGCGGGATTAATGAGCAGTTCTTC.

Of note for this clone: Distinct nucleotide sequences in the sample also encode this CDR3. The chain links TRBV18 to TRBJ2-2; the D gene is possibly TRBD1 (6 bases). The V gene's germline CDR1 is KGHSH and CDR2 LQKENI. The V end lost 2 bases, the J end lost 5 bases, and 6 bases lay between the germline ends. There are 13 residues in the CDR3. The CDR3 loop reads CASSPGTTGELFF. For the CDR3, the DNA is TGTGCCAGCTCACCAGGGACAACCGGGGAGCTGTTTTTT.

J is TRBJ2-1 and V is TRBV5-4; TRBD2 matches 16 bases. The trim removed 4 bases at V and 6 bases at J, leaving 13 bases unmatched. Germline V gene lookup returns CDR1 SGHNT and CDR2 YYREEE (reference sequence). The CDR3 extends over 19 amino acids. The DNA for the CDR3 is TGTGCCAGCAGCCCGGGACTAGCGGGAGGGCAGTCTTATTTCAATGAGCAGTTCTTC. Protein product: CASSPGLAGGQSYFNEQFF. Variable domain in full (rest from reference TRBV5-4 and TRBJ2-1): ETGVTQSPTHLIKTRGQQVTLRCSSQSGHNTVSWYQQALGQGPQFIFQYYREEENGRGNFPPRFSGLQFPNYSSELNVNALELDDSALYLCASSPGLAGGQSYFNEQFFGPGTRLTVL.

J is TRBJ2-7 and V is TRBV15; D possibly corresponds to TRBD1 (6 bases). The CDR3 has 14 amino acids. V lost 0 bases and J lost 5, with 11 bases in between. Germline CDR1 and CDR2: LNHNV and YYDKDF (reference sequence). The chain's CDR3 is CATSRDRQGNEQYF. The CDR3, as DNA: TGTGCCACCAGCAGAGATCGGCAGGGGAACGAGCAGTACTTC. Supplemented by reference TRBV15 and TRBJ2-7, the full variable domain reads DAMVIQNPRYQVTQFGKPVTLSCSQTLNHNVMYWYQQKSSQAPKLLFHYYDKDFNNEADTPDNFQSRRPNTSFCFLDIRSPGLGDTAMYLCATSRDRQGNEQYFGPGTRLTVT.

The V gene is TRBV7-9, the J gene TRBJ2-5, with D uncertain. The germline V gene encodes CDR1 SEHNR and CDR2 FQNEAQ (reference sequence). The CDR3 is 14 residues long. Trimming pared 0 bases from V and 5 bases from J, leaving 10 bases between. CDR3 nucleotide sequence: TGTGCCAGCAGCTTAGCGGTGTACAGCGAGACCCAGTACTTC. The encoded protein is CASSLAVYSETQYF.

A note on this clone: Within the sample, other DNA sequences also encode this same CDR3. The J gene is TRBJ2-7, the V gene TRBV7-8, with D possibly being TRBD1 (6 bases). The germline V gene has CDR1 SGHVS and CDR2 FQNEAQ. V was trimmed by 1 base and J by 6 bases, leaving 7 bases between them. The CDR3 contains 12 residues. As DNA, the CDR3 is TGTGCCAGCAGCTTAGGAGGGGGCGAGCAGTACTTC. Translated: CASSLGGGEQYF. The full variable domain, its missing parts supplied by reference TRBV7-8 and TRBJ2-7, is GAGVSQSPRYKVAKRGQDVALRCDPISGHVSLFWYQQALGQGPEFLTYFQNEAQLDKSGLPSDRFFAERPEGSVSTLKIQRTQQEDSAVYLCASSLGGGEQYFGPGTRLTVT.

The genes are TRBV5-1 and TRBJ2-7; 12 bases line up with TRBD2. J gave up 4 bases and V 1 base, and 9 bases lay outside the gene matches. Per the germline V gene, CDR1 is SGHRS and CDR2 is YFSETQ. This CDR3 contains 17 residues. The CDR3 nucleotides read TGCGCCAGCAGCTTGTGGCTAGCGGGAGGGATAACATACGAGCAGTACTTC. It translates to CASSLWLAGGITYEQYF.

The chain couples TRBV14 to TRBJ2-7; D may be TRBD2 (6 bases). Germline CDR1 is SGHDN and CDR2 is FVKESK. Trimming removed 1 base at V and 3 bases at J, with 13 bases between. The CDR3 has 15 residues. CDR3 DNA: TGTGCCAGCAGCCAAGTGGCGGGGCGGGACTACGAGCAGTACTTC. Its translation is CASSQVAGRDYEQYF.

The chain carries TRBV2 and TRBJ1-1, with D hard to call. This CDR3 comprises 15 residues. Germline loops: CDR1 SNHLY, CDR2 FYNNEI. V was shortened by 4 bases and J by 0 bases, with 12 bases between the two germline ends. The CDR3 DNA reads as TGTGCCAGCAGTGTATCAAGCCAGATGAACACTGAAGCTTTCTTT. It is translated as CASSVSSQMNTEAFF.

The genes are TRBV1 and TRBJ1-2; no check of the table's D call, TRBD1, against the DNA was made. TRBV1 is a pseudogene. The CDR3 sequence is 15 residues long. The CDR3 nucleotides are TGCACCAGCAGCCTTCTTCCGACAGGAAACTATGGCTACACCTTC. Its translation: CTSSLLPTGNYGYTF.

This clone occurred once. The chain links TRBV28 to TRBJ1-2; D unclear. The CDR3 runs to 15 residues. V gave up 1 base and J gave up 4 bases, with 13 bases separating them. Germline V gene data show CDR1 as MDHEN and CDR2 as SYDVKM. As DNA, the CDR3 is TGTGCCAGCAGTTTATTGCTGGGAGCTACCTATGGCTACACCTTC. This sequence encodes CASSLLLGATYGYTF.

The chain couples TRBV15 to TRBJ2-5, with TRBD2 identical over 7 bases. The CDR3 contains 16 residues. J gave up 3 bases and V 0 bases, and 7 bases lay outside the gene matches. Germline assignment: CDR1 LNHNV and CDR2 YYDKDF (reference sequence). CDR3 sequence: CATSRDGDYPEETQYF. The CDR3, as DNA: TGTGCCACCAGCAGAGATGGGGACTACCCAGAAGAGACCCAGTACTTC.

V and J are TRBV10-1 and TRBJ2-1, with 7 bases matching TRBD2. CDR3 length: 15 residues. The J segment lost 5 bases and the V segment lost 1 base, leaving 5 bases of the junction unmatched. The germline V gene encodes CDR1 WNHNN and CDR2 SYGVQD (reference sequence). The CDR3 DNA sequence: TGCGCCAGCAGTGAGTTGGTAGCGGGCAACAATGAGCAGTTCTTC. Its translation is CASSELVAGNNEQFF.

Regarding this clone: The same CDR3 can be traced to other DNA sequences in this sample. This sequence joins TRBV28 and TRBJ2-7; 11 positions agree with TRBD2. CDR3 length equals 13 residues. The trim removed 8 bases at V and 3 bases at J, leaving 3 bases unmatched. CDR1 MDHEN and CDR2 SYDVKM come from the germline V gene. The CDR3 coding sequence is TGTGCCAGCGGACTAGCGGGTCGCTACGAGCAGTACTTC. Translated: CASGLAGRYEQYF.

This clone was picked up one time. The chain recombines TRBV29-1 with TRBJ2-3; 11 nucleotides line up with TRBD2. The CDR3 runs to 15 residues. Germline CDR1 is SQVTM and CDR2 is ANQGSEA. J was trimmed by 2 bases and V by 5 bases; bases with no gene match: 6. CDR3: CSVHGLAGPTDTQYF. CDR3 nucleotide sequence: TGCAGCGTTCACGGACTAGCGGGCCCCACAGATACGCAGTATTTT.

The rearrangement joins TRBV11-2 to TRBJ2-5; 11 bases map to TRBD2. Germline lookup yields CDR1 SGHAT and CDR2 FQNNGV. Losses at the gene ends were 5 bases for V and 5 bases for J; bases not matched to a gene: 7. The CDR3 runs 15 residues. As DNA, the CDR3 is TGTGCCAGCAGCCAGTTAGCGGGAGGGAGTGAGACCCAGTACTTC. This encodes CASSQLAGGSETQYF.

A word on this clone: The same CDR3 is also encoded by other DNA sequences in this sample. The chain links TRBV2 to TRBJ2-3; a possible D gene is TRBD2 (6 bases). Germline loops: CDR1 SNHLY, CDR2 FYNNEI. CDR3 length: 13 residues. V was pared by 9 bases and J by 0 bases, with 10 bases between. CDR3 amino acids: CASMSGSTDTQYF. The DNA for the CDR3 is TGTGCCAGTATGAGCGGGAGCACAGATACGCAGTATTTT.

The V gene is TRBV19, the J gene TRBJ2-7; 9 bases match TRBD1. After removal of 6 bases from V and 6 bases from J, the junction contained 15 bases not matched to a gene. CDR3 size: 16 residues. CDR1 and CDR2 from the germline V gene are LNHDA and SQIVND (reference sequence). This CDR3 is CASRSQPGTGFSEQYF. CDR3 nucleotides: TGTGCCAGTAGAAGCCAGCCCGGGACAGGGTTCTCCGAGCAGTACTTC.

This clone was detected only once. The chain combines TRBV5-4 with TRBJ2-2; no definite D call. Trimming stripped 4 bases from V and 2 bases from J, with 12 bases between. Germline loops: CDR1 SGHNT, CDR2 YYREEE (reference sequence). This CDR3 is 15 amino acids long. The CDR3, as DNA: TGTGCCAGCAGCCCCGCTAGGGTAAACACCGGGGAGCTGTTTTTT. Encoded protein: CASSPARVNTGELFF.

The CDR3 here is CASSGGTVGSGELFF. CDR3 bases: TGCGCCAGCAGTGGCGGGACAGTAGGTTCCGGGGAGCTGTTTTTT. The V and J genes are TRBV10-1 and TRBJ2-2; maybe TRBD1 (7 bases). CDR3 length: 15 amino acids. Germline-derived CDR1 and CDR2 are WNHNN and SYGVQD (reference sequence). The germline V and J ends were trimmed by 4 bases and 6 bases, with 15 bases remaining between them.

The V gene is TRBV29-1, the J gene TRBJ2-1, with D perhaps matching TRBD1 or TRBD2 (5 bases each). Germline V gives CDR1 SQVTM, CDR2 ANQGSEA. This CDR3 spans 14 amino acids. With 4 bases removed from V and 2 bases from J, the gap between germline ends came to 12 bases. The CDR3 region is CSVVWGKTYNEQFF. DNA for the CDR3: TGCAGCGTTGTATGGGGGAAAACCTACAATGAGCAGTTCTTC.

The chain is built from TRBV2 and TRBJ2-5, with D possibly TRBD1 on 6 matching bases. V lost 1 base and J lost 4, with 10 bases in between. The CDR3 runs to 14 residues. Germline V gene data show CDR1 as SNHLY and CDR2 as FYNNEI. The CDR3 spells CASSEGRDTETQYF. CDR3 coding DNA: TGTGCCAGCAGTGAAGGTCGGGACACAGAGACCCAGTACTTC.

The chain employs TRBV5-1 and TRBJ1-4; D uncertain. Germline V gene data show CDR1 as SGHRS and CDR2 as YFSETQ. V gave up 4 bases and J gave up 8 bases, with 15 bases separating them. There are 14 residues in the CDR3. CDR3 region: CASSPFHPREKLFF. CDR3 bases: TGCGCCAGCAGCCCGTTTCACCCCCGGGAAAAACTGTTTTTT.

V is TRBV28 and J is TRBJ2-1; D gene ambiguous. This CDR3 is 16 amino acids long. Deletions cut 4 bases from V and 0 bases from J, with 13 bases between. In germline, CDR1 is MDHEN, CDR2 SYDVKM. DNA of the CDR3: TGTGCCAGCAGTTCACGCCAGGTCAGCTCCTACAATGAGCAGTTCTTC. It specifies CASSSRQVSSYNEQFF. The full variable domain, its missing parts supplied by reference TRBV28 and TRBJ2-1, is DVKVTQSSRYLVKRTGEKVFLECVQDMDHENMFWYRQDPGLGLRLIYFSYDVKMKEKGDIPEGYSVSREKKERFSLILESASTNQTSMYLCASSSRQVSSYNEQFFGPGTRLTVL.